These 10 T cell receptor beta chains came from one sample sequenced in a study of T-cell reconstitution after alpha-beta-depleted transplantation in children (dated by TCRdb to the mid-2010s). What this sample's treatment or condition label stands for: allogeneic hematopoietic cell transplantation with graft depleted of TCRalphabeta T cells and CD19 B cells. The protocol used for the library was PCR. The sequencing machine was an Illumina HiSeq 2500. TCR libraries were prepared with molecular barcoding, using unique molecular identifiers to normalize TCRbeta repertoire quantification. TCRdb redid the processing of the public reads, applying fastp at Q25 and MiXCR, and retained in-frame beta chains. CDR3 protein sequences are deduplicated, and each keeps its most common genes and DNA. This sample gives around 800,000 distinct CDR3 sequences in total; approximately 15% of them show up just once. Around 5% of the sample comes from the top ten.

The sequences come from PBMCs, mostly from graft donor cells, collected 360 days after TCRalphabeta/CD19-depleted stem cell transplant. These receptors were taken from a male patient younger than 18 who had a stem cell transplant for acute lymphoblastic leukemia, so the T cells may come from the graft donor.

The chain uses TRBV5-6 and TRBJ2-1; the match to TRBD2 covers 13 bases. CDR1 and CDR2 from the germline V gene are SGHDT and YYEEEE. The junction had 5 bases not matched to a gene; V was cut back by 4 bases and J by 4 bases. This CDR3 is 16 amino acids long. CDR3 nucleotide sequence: TGTGCCAGCAGCGGACTAGCGGGAGTATCTTACAATGAGCAGTTCTTC. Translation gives CASSGLAGVSYNEQFF.

The CDR3 nucleotides are TGCAGTGCTAGAGAGGACGGGAGGGGCACAGATACGCAGTATTTT. Amino acid sequence: CSAREDGRGTDTQYF. The gene calls are TRBV20-1 and TRBJ2-3, with 8 bases that match TRBD2. The CDR3 is made up of 15 amino acids. Germline CDR1 DFQATT, CDR2 SNEGSKA (reference sequence). After removal of 0 bases from V and 1 base from J, the junction contained 3 bases not matched to a gene.

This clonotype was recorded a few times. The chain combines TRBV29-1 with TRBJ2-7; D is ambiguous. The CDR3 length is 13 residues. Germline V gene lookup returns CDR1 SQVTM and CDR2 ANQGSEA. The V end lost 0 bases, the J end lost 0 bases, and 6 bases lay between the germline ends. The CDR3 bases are TGCAGCGTTGAAGATATAGGCTCCTACGAGCAGTACTTC. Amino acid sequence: CSVEDIGSYEQYF.

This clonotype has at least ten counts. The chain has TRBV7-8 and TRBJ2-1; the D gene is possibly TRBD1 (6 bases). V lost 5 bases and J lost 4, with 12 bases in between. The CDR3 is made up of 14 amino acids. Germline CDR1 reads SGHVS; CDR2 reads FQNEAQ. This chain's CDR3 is CASSRGQFYNEQFF. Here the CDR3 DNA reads TGTGCCAGCAGCCGAGGACAGTTTTACAATGAGCAGTTCTTC.

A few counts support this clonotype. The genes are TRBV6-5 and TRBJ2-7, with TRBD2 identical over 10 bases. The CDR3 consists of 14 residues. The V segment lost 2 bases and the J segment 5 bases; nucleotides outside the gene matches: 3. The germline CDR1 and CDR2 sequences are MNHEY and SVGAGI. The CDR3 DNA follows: TGTGCCAGCAGTTACCAGCTAGCGGGGGACGAGCAGTACTTC. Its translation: CASSYQLAGDEQYF.

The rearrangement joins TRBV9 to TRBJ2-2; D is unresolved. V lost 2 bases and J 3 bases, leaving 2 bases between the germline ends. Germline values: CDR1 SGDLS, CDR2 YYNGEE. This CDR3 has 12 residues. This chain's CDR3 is CASSVYTGELFF. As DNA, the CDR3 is TGTGCCAGCAGCGTTTACACCGGGGAGCTGTTTTTT.

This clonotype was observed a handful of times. For the CDR3, the DNA is TGTGCCAGCAGCTCCTCTTTTAACAATGAGCAGTTCTTC. Encoded protein: CASSSSFNNEQFF. V usage is TRBV7-3 and J usage is TRBJ2-1; D is undetermined. V lost 4 bases to trimming and J lost 5 bases, with 9 bases between them. The CDR3 loop spans 13 amino acids. Germline V gene lookup returns CDR1 SGHTA and CDR2 FQGTGA. Variable domain in full (rest from reference TRBV7-3 and TRBJ2-1): GAGVSQTPSNKVTEKGKYVELRCDPISGHTALYWYRQSLGQGPEFLIYFQGTGAADDSGLPNDRFFAVRPEGSVSTLKIQRTERGDSAVYLCASSSSFNNEQFFGPGTRLTVL.

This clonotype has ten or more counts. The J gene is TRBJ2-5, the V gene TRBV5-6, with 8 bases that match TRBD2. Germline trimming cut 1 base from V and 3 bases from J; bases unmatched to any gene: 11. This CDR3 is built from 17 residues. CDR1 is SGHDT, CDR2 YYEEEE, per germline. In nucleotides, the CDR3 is TGTGCCAGCAGCTTGACTATATCACTAGCGGTCGAAGAGACCCAGTACTTC. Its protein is CASSLTISLAVEETQYF.

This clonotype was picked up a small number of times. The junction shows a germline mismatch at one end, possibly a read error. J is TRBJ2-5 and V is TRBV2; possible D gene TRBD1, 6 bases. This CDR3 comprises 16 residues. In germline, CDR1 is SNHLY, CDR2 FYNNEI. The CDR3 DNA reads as TGTGCCAGCAGGGAAGAAACAGGGATGGGACAAGAGACCCAGTACTTC. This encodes CASREETGMGQETQYF.

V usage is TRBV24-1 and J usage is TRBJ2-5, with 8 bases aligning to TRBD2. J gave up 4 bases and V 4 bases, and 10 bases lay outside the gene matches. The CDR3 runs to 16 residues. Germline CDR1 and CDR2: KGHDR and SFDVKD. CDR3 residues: CATSEGGSGKSETQYF. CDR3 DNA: TGTGCCACCAGTGAGGGGGGTAGCGGGAAGTCAGAGACCCAGTACTTC.